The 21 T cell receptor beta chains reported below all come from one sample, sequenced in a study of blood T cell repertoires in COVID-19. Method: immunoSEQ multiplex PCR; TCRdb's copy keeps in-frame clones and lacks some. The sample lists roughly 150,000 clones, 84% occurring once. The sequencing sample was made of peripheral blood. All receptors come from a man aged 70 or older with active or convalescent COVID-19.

The CDR3 loop reads CASSQQPQGYEQYF. Written as DNA, the CDR3 is TGTGCCAGCTCACAACAACCACAGGGCTACGAGCAGTACTTC. The rearrangement joins TRBV18 to TRBJ2-7; D might be TRBD1 (6 bases). Germline-derived CDR1 and CDR2 are KGHSH and LQKENI. V lost 4 bases and J lost 3, with 13 bases in between. The length of the CDR3 is 14 residues.

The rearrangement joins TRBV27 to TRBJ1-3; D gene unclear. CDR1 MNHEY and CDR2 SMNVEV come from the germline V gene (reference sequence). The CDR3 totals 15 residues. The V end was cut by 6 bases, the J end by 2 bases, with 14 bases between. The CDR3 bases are TGTGCCAGCAGAAGTGCGTCGCTCACTGGAAACACCATATATTTT. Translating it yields CASRSASLTGNTIYF.

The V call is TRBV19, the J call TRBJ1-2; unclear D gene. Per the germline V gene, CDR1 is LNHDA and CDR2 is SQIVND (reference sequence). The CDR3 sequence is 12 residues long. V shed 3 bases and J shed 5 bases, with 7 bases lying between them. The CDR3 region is CASSMREYGYTF. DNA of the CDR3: TGTGCCAGTAGTATGAGGGAGTATGGCTACACCTTC.

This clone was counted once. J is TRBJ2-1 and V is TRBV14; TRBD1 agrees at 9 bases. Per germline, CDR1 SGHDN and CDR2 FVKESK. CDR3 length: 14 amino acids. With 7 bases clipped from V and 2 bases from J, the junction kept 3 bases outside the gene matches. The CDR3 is CASKQGATYNEQFF. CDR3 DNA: TGTGCCAGCAAACAGGGGGCGACCTACAATGAGCAGTTCTTC.

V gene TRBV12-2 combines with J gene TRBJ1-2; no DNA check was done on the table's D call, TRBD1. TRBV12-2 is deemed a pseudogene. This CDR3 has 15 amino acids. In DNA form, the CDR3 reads TGTGCAAGTCGCTATAACAGTTCCATAAACTATGGCTACACCTTC. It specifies CASRYNSSINYGYTF.

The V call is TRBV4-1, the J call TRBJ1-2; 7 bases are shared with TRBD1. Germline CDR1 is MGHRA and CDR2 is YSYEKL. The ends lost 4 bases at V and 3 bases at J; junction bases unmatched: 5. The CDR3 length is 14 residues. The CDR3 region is CASSRKTGDYGYTF. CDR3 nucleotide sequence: TGCGCCAGCAGCCGAAAAACAGGGGACTATGGCTACACCTTC.

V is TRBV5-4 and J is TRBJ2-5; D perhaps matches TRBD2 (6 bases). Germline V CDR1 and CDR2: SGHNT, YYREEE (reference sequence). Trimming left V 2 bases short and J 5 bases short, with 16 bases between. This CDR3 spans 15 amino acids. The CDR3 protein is CASSFGGIEGETQYF. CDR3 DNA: TGTGCCAGCAGCTTTGGAGGGATAGAGGGGGAGACCCAGTACTTC.

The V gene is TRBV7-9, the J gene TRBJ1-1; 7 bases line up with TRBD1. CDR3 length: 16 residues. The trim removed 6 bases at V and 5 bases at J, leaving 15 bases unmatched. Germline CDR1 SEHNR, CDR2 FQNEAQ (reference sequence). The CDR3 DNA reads TGTGCCAGCAGTCTAACAGGGGCAGGGCGGAAGACTGAAGCTTTCTTT. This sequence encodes CASSLTGAGRKTEAFF.

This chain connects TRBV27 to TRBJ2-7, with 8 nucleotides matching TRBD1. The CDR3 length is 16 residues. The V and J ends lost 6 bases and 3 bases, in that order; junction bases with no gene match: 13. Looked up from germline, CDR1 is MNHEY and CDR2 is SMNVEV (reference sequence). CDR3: CASSRGGAGGRYEQYF. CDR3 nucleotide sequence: TGTGCCAGCAGCCGCGGAGGCGCAGGGGGCCGCTACGAGCAGTACTTC.

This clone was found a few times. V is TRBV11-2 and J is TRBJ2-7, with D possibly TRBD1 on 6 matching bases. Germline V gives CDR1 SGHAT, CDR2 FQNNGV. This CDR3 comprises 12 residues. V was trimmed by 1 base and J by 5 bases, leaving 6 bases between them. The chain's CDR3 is CASSLAGDEQYF. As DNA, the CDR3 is TGTGCCAGCAGCTTAGCAGGGGACGAGCAGTACTTC.

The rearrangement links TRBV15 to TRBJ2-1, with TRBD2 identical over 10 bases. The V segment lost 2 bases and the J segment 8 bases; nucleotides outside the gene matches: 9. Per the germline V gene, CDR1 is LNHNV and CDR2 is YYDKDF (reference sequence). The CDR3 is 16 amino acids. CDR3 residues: CATSRLRTSGSDEQFF. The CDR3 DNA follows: TGTGCCACCAGCAGACTTAGGACTAGCGGTAGCGATGAGCAGTTCTTC.

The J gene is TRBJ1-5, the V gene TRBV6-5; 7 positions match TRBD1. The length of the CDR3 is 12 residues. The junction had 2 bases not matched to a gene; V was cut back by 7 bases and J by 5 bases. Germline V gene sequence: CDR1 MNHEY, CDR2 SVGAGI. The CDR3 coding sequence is TGTGCCAGCACTACAGGGGATCAGCCCCAGCATTTT. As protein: CASTTGDQPQHF.

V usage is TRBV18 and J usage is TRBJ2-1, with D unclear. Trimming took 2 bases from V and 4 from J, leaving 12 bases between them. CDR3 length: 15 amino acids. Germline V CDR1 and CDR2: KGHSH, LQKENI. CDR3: CASSPILSGYNEQFF. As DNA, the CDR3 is TGTGCCAGCTCACCAATCCTCTCGGGTTACAATGAGCAGTTCTTC.

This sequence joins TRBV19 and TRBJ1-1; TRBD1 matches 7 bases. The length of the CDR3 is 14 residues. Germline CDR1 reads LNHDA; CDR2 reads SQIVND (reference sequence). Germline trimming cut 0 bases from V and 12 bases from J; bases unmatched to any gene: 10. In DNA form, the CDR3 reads TGTGCCAGTAGTATAGACCCGGACAGGTCCAAACCTTTCTTT. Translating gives CASSIDPDRSKPFF.

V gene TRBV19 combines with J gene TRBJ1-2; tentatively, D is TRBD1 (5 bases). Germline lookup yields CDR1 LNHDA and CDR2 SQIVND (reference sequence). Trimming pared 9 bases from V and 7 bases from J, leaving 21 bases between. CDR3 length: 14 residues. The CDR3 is CASKGVSTYGGYTF. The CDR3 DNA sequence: TGTGCCAGCAAAGGGGTATCCACTTATGGTGGCTACACCTTC. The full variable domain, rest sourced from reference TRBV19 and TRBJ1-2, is DGGITQSPKYLFRKEGQNVTLSCEQNLNHDAMYWYRQDPGQGLRLIYYSQIVNDFQKGDIAEGYSVSREKKESFPLTVTSAQKNPTAFYLCASKGVSTYGGYTFGSGTRLTVV.

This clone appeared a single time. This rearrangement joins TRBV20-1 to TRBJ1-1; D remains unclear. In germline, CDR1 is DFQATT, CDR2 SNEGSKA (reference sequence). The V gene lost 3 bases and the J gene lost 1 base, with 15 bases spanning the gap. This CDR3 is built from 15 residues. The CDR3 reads CSASNVREGNTEAFF. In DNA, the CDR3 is TGCAGTGCTAGTAACGTAAGGGAGGGGAACACTGAAGCTTTCTTT.

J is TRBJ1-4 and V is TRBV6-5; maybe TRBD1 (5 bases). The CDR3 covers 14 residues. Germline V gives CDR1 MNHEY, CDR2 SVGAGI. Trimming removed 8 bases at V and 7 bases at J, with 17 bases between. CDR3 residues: CASDLGGAAEKLFF. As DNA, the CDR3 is TGTGCCAGCGACTTAGGAGGGGCGGCTGAAAAACTGTTTTTT.

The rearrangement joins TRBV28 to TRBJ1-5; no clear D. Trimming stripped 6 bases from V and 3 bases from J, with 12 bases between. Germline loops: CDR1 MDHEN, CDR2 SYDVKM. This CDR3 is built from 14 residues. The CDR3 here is CASSARRLNQPQHF. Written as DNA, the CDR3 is TGTGCCAGCAGCGCTAGGAGGCTCAATCAGCCCCAGCATTTT.

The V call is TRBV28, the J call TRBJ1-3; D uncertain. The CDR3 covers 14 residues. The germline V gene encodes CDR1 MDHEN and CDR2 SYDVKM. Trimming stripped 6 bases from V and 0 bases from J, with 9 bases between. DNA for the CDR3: TGTGCCAGCAGCCGGGTTATCTCTGGAAACACCATATATTTT. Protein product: CASSRVISGNTIYF.

The CDR3 is CASSWGQSYEQYF. As DNA, the CDR3 is TGTGCCAGCAGCTGGGGACAGTCCTACGAGCAGTACTTC. This rearrangement joins TRBV6-5 to TRBJ2-7; 7 bases match TRBD1. CDR3 length: 13 amino acids. V shed 6 bases, J shed 1 base, and the junction held 3 bases outside the gene matches. Germline lookup yields CDR1 MNHEY and CDR2 SVGAGI.

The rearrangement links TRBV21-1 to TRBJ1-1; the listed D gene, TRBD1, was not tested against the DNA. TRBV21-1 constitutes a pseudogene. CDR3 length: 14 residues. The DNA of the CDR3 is TGTGCCAGCAGCAAAGCACAGGGTAACACTGAAGCTTTCTTT. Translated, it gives CASSKAQGNTEAFF.